A selection of T cell receptor beta chains follows, all from one sample in a study of CD8+CD57+ T cells in acquired aplastic anemia. MiXCR was run by TCRdb on the reads, yielding one entry per CDR3 protein. Of around 430,000 distinct CDR3 sequences in the sample, over 25% were seen once. The sample was sorted CD4+, CD8+, or CD8+CD57+ T cells (not recorded which) from PBMCs. These receptors all come from a human donor with aplastic anemia. Both conserved end residues are part of each CDR3. A D gene is named only where the DNA matches it firmly. Some rows mark clone size as missing; the rest say once, few, many or name a class of expanded clone.

V gene,J gene,D gene,clone size,CDR3 DNA,CDR3 protein
TRBV10-3,TRBJ2-1,.,many,TGTGCCATCAGTGAGTCGCGGGGAGTCGCCTACAATGAGCAGTTCTTC,CAISESRGVAYNEQFF
TRBV10-2,TRBJ2-7,TRBD1,many,TGCGCCAGCAGCGCCGGGACAGGGGCCTACGAGCAGTACTTC,CASSAGTGAYEQYF
TRBV7-2,TRBJ2-7,.,few,TGTGCCAGCAGCCGAGTGGGTTCGGCCTACGAGCAGTACTTC,CASSRVGSAYEQYF
TRBV7-3,TRBJ2-3,.,few,TGTGCCAGCAGCTTAACCTCCGGTACTAGCACAGATACGCAGTATTTT,CASSLTSGTSTDTQYF
TRBV20-1,TRBJ1-6,.,.,TGCAGAATAGAGACAGGTTATAATTCACCCCTCCACTTT,CRIETGYNSPLHF
TRBV9,TRBJ1-2,.,.,TGTGCCAGCAGCGTAGATATATGGGATTCCTATGGCTACACCTTC,CASSVDIWDSYGYTF
TRBV25-1,TRBJ2-7,.,.,TGTGCCAGCAGTTCAAACCGAAGGGGAAGCTACGAGCAGTACTTC,CASSSNRRGSYEQYF
TRBV6-1,TRBJ1-4,TRBD1,many,TGTGCCAGCAGCGTCACAGGGGGTAATGAAAAACTGTTTTTT,CASSVTGGNEKLFF
TRBV24-1,TRBJ2-1,TRBD1,.,TGTGCCACCAGTGATCAGGTCGTAGGACAGGGAAACAATGAGCAGTTCTTC,CATSDQVVGQGNNEQFF
TRBV15,TRBJ2-7,TRBD2,many,TGTGCCACCAGCAGAGAAGGCGGGAGCTACGAGCAGTACTTC,CATSREGGSYEQYF
TRBV7-3,TRBJ2-7,.,many,TGTGCCAGCAGCACGGACTCAACCTACGAGCAGTACTTC,CASSTDSTYEQYF
TRBV20-1,TRBJ1-1,.,.,TGCAGTGCTAGAGAGGGACGACAGGTGAACACTGAAGCTTTCTTT,CSAREGRQVNTEAFF
TRBV9,TRBJ2-1,.,.,TGTGCCAGCAGCGCCGAACCGGGGACAATCTACAATGAGCAGTTCTTC,CASSAEPGTIYNEQFF
TRBV6-5,TRBJ1-2,.,.,TGTGCCTGCAGTTCTGACTATGGCTACACCTTC,CACSSDYGYTF